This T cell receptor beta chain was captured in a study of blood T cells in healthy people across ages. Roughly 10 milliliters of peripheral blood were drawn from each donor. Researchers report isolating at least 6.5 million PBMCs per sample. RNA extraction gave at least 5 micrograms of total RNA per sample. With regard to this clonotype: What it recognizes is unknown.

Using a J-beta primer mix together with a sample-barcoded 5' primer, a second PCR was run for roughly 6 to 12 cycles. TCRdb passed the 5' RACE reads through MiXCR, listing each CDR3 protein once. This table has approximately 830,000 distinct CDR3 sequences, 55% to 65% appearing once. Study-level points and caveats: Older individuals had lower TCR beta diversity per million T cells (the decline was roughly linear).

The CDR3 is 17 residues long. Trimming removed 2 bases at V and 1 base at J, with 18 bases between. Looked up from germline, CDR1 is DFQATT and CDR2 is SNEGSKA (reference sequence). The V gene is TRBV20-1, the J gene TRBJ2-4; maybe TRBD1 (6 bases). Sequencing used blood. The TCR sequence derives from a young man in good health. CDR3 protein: CSARSPGAYLAKNIQYF. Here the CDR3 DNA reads TGCAGTGCTAGATCTCCAGGGGCTTATCTTGCCAAAAACATTCAGTACTTC.